One TCR beta chain is described in this entry. Its antigen is undetermined. Gene names are mouse gene names. The sequenced fragment ends 1 residue before the CDR3 boundary, so the rest is inferred from the germline J gene. The data were produced by immunoSEQ multiplex PCR, yet TCRdb's version contains in-frame clones alone and is incomplete. The data contain around 50,000 clones, approximately 70% of them singletons. The entry originates in a study of tissue T cells after allogeneic stem cell transplantation. The V and J ends lost 0 bases and 2 bases, in that order; junction bases with no gene match: 2. Germline V gene sequence: CDR1 NNHNN, CDR2 SYGAGS (reference sequence). The length of the CDR3 is 16 residues. Notes on the study in general: Motif-based clustering found tissue-specific repertoire signatures shared across patients, though few clones were shared.

The chain employs TRBV13-2 and TRBJ2-2; TRBD2 matches 9 bases. The TCR originated in a pool of C57BL/6 mice in good health. Sequenced: sorted cells pooled from one or two spleens. CDR3 amino acids: CASGDGLGVNTGQLYF. The sequenced CDR3 bases are TGTGCCAGCGGTGATGGACTGGGGGTTAACACCGGGCAGCTCTAC.